Listed here are 8 T cell receptor beta chains from one sample, sequenced in a study of blood T cell repertoires in COVID-19. TCRdb keeps only in-frame clones here, not all; method: immunoSEQ multiplex PCR. The top ten hold about 21% of the sample, which has 70,000 or so clones, roughly three quarters seen once. Sequenced input: peripheral blood. These TCRs come from a man between 65 and 85 years old with acute or convalescent COVID-19.

V usage is TRBV3-1 (or the pseudogene TRBV3-2) and J usage is TRBJ2-7; 8 bases align to TRBD1. Germline V CDR1 and CDR2: LGHDT, YNNKEL (reference sequence). Losses at the gene ends were 4 bases for V and 7 bases for J; bases not matched to a gene: 12. The CDR3 consists of 15 residues. DNA of the CDR3: TGTGCCAGCAGCCCTTGGGACCAGGGGGCGCGGGAGCAGTACTTC. Residues: CASSPWDQGAREQYF.

The genes are TRBV28 and TRBJ1-3; 7 bases are shared with TRBD1. Germline-derived CDR1 and CDR2 are MDHEN and SYDVKM. The CDR3 is made up of 18 amino acids. The V gene end was trimmed by 6 bases and the J gene end by 0 bases; junction bases not matched to a gene: 14. This CDR3 reads CASSFEPGQLISGNTIYF. The CDR3 bases are TGTGCCAGCAGCTTCGAGCCGGGACAGCTAATCTCTGGAAACACCATATATTTT.

The gene calls are TRBV18 and TRBJ1-1; 7 bases align to TRBD1. This CDR3 contains 17 residues. Germline V gene data show CDR1 as KGHSH and CDR2 as LQKENI. Trimming at V came to 4 bases and at J to 4 bases, leaving 15 bases not matched to a gene. The CDR3 loop is CASSRGQVTIRVTEAFF. CDR3 nucleotides: TGTGCCAGCTCACGCGGACAGGTAACCATTAGGGTCACTGAAGCTTTCTTT. Variable domain in full (rest from reference TRBV18 and TRBJ1-1): NAGVMQNPRHLVRRRGQEARLRCSPMKGHSHVYWYRQLPEEGLKFMVYLQKENIIDESGMPKERFSAEFPKEGPSILRIQQVVRGDSAAYFCASSRGQVTIRVTEAFFGQGTRLTVV.

The J gene is TRBJ2-7, the V gene TRBV11-2; unclear D gene. Germline V lookup: CDR1 SGHAT, CDR2 FQNNGV. V was clipped by 1 base and J by 6 bases, with 10 bases between them. The CDR3 spans 13 residues. The CDR3 DNA follows: TGTGCCAGCAGCTTAGCGCAGACTGGCGAGCAGTACTTC. The encoded protein is CASSLAQTGEQYF.

The CDR3 protein is CASGVTGRDYGYTF. The CDR3 bases are TGTGCCAGCGGCGTAACAGGGAGGGACTATGGCTACACCTTC. The chain carries TRBV28 and TRBJ1-2; TRBD1 might be the D (6 bases). Germline values: CDR1 MDHEN, CDR2 SYDVKM. V lost 8 bases, J lost 3 bases, and 16 bases lay in between. This CDR3 has 14 residues.

This clone occurred once. The chain's CDR3 is CASTRFSGNTIYF. CDR3 DNA: TGTGCCAGCACTCGTTTTTCTGGAAACACCATATATTTT. V gene TRBV28 combines with J gene TRBJ1-3; D unresolved. The CDR3 loop spans 13 amino acids. CDR1 is MDHEN, CDR2 SYDVKM, per germline. Deletions cut 7 bases from V and 1 base from J, with 8 bases between.

J is TRBJ2-2 and V is TRBV19, with 10 nucleotides matching TRBD1. The CDR3 spans 17 residues. V dropped 5 bases and J dropped 0; count of bases not matched to a gene: 6. From germline, CDR1 is LNHDA and CDR2 SQIVND (reference sequence). As DNA, the CDR3 is TGTGCCAGTAGTGGGGGACAGGGGTACGCGAACACCGGGGAGCTGTTTTTT. Amino acid sequence: CASSGGQGYANTGELFF.

The gene calls are TRBV19 and TRBJ2-1, with 10 positions matching TRBD2. J was trimmed by 13 bases and V by 6 bases; bases with no gene match: 15. Per the germline V gene, CDR1 is LNHDA and CDR2 is SQIVND (reference sequence). This CDR3 has 15 residues. CDR3 residues: CASSLSSGRALFQFF. The CDR3 region has the DNA TGTGCCAGTAGCTTATCCAGCGGGAGGGCCTTGTTTCAGTTCTTC.